The present entry profiles one TCR beta chain with its context. Losses at the gene ends were 3 bases for V and 8 bases for J; bases not matched to a gene: 6. CDR1 is ENHRY and CDR2 is SYGVKD in the germline V gene. The CDR3 is made up of 15 amino acids. The assay was immunoSEQ multiplex PCR, and TCRdb's table has in-frame clones only and misses some. Here the sample spans some 110,000 clones, 81% being singletons. The sample belongs to a study of blood T cell repertoires in COVID-19. The source material was peripheral blood. The sequence was obtained from a man older than 75 with acute or convalescent COVID-19. The rearrangement uses TRBV10-3 and TRBJ1-4; 10 bases align to TRBD1. CDR3 amino acids: CAISESDRGREKLFF. In DNA form, the CDR3 reads TGTGCCATCAGTGAATCTGACAGGGGGCGGGAAAAACTGTTTTTT.